The clone carrying this T cell receptor (beta chain) was seen more than once but under ten times. Its antigen is unknown. The data are from a study of blood T cells in healthy people across ages. The CDR3 consists of 14 residues. V was shortened by 3 bases and J by 1 base, with 12 bases between the two germline ends. The germline gives CDR1 SQVTM, CDR2 ANQGSEA. Whole-study findings and limits: Estimates of total diversity, which came from one million sequenced T cells, were considered to be underestimates. In these data, TCR beta diversity tracked strongly with naive T cell percentage.

A second roughly 6 to 12 cycle PCR used barcoded and J-beta primers. One entry per CDR3 protein results from TCRdb running MiXCR on the 5' RACE reads. Among approximately 900,000 distinct CDR3 sequences listed, roughly 48% were seen once. Sequencing used blood. J is TRBJ1-1 and V is TRBV29-1; D is uncertain. The sequence derives from a man aged 25 to 45 in good health. This CDR3 is CSVDLRGPNTEAFF. Here the CDR3 DNA reads TGCAGCGTTGACCTTAGAGGGCCGAACACTGAAGCTTTCTTT.